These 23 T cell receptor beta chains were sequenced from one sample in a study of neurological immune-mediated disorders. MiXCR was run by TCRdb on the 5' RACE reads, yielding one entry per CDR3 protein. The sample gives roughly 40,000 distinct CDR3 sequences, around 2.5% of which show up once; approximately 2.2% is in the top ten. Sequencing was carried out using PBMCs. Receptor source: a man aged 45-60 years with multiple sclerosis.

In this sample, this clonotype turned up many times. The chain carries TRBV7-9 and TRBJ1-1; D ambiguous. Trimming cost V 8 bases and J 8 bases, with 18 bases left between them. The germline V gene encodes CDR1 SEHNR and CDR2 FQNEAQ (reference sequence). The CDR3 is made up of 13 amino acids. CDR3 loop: CASVAGSQVEAFF. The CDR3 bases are TGTGCCAGCGTGGCGGGGAGTCAGGTAGAAGCTTTCTTT.

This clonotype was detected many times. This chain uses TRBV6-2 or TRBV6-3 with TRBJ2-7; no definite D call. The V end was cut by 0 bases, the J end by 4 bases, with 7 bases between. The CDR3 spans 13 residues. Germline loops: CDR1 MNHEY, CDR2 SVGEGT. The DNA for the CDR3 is TGTGCCAGCAGTTACTCCAACCAGTACGAGCAGTACTTC. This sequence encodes CASSYSNQYEQYF.

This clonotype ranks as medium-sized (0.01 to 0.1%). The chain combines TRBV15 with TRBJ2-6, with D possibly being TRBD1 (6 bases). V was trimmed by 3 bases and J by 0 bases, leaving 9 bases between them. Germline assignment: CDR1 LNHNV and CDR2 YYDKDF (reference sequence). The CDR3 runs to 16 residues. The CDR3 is CATSRATGSGANVLTF. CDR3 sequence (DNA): TGTGCCACCAGCAGGGCGACAGGCTCTGGGGCCAACGTCCTGACTTTC.

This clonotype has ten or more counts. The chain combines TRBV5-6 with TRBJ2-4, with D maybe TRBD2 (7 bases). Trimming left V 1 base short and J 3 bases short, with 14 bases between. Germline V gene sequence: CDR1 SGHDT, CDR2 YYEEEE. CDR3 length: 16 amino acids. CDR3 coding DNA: TGTGCCAGCAGCTTGCAGGGGAGGGTCGGCAAAAACATTCAGTACTTC. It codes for CASSLQGRVGKNIQYF. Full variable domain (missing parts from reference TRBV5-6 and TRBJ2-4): DAGVTQSPTHLIKTRGQQVTLRCSPKSGHDTVSWYQQALGQGPQFIFQYYEEEERQRGNFPDRFSGHQFPNYSSELNVNALLLGDSALYLCASSLQGRVGKNIQYFGAGTRLSVL.

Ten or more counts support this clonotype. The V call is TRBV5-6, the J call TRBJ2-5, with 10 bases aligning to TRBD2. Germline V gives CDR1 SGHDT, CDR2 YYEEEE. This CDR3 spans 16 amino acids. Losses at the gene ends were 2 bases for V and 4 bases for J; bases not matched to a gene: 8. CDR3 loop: CASSFALGLASETQYF. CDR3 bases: TGTGCCAGCAGCTTTGCCCTGGGACTAGCGTCAGAGACCCAGTACTTC.

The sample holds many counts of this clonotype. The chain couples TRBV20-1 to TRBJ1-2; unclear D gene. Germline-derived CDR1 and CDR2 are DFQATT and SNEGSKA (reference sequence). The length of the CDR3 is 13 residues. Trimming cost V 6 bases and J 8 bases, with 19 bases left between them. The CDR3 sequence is CSAPYRGTEGYTF. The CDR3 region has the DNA TGCAGTGCGCCCTATCGTGGCACAGAAGGCTACACCTTC.

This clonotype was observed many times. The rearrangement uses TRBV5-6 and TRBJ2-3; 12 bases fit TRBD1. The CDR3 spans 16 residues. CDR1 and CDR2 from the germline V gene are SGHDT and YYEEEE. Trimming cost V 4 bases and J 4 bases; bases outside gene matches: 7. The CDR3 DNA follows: TGTGCCAGCAGCCCCGGGACAGGGGGCGGCGCAGATACGCAGTATTTT. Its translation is CASSPGTGGGADTQYF.

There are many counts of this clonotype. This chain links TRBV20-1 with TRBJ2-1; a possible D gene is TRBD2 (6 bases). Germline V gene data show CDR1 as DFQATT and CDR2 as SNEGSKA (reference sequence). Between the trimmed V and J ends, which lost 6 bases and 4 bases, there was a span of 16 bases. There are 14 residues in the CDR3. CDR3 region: CSARTSPIYNEQFF. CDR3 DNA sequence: TGCAGTGCAAGAACTAGCCCGATTTACAATGAGCAGTTCTTC.

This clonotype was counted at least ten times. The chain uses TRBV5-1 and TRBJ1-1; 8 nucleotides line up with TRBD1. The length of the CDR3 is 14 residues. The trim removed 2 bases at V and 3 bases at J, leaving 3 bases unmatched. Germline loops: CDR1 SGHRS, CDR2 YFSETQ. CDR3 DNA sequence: TGCGCCAGCAGCTTACAGGGGGAATACACTGAAGCTTTCTTT. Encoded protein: CASSLQGEYTEAFF.

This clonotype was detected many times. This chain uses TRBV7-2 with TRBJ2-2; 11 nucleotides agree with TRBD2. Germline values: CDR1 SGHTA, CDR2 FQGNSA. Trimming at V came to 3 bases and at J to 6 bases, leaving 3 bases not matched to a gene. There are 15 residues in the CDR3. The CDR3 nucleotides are TGTGCCAGCAGCTTGACTAGCGGGGAGGCCGGGGAGCTGTTTTTT. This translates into CASSLTSGEAGELFF.

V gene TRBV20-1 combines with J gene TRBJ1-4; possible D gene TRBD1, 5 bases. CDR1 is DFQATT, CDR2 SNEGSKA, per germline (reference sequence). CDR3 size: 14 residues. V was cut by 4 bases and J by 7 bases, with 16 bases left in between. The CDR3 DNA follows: TGCAGTGCTACCAAAGGGGCCTATAGTGAAAAACTGTTTTTT. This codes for CSATKGAYSEKLFF.

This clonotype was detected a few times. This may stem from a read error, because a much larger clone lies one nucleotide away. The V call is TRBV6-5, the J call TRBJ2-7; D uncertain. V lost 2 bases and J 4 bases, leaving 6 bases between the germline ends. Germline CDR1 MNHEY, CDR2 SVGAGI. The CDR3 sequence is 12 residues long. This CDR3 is CASSYHGYEQYF. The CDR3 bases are TGTGCCAGCAGTTACCACGGGTACGAGCAGTACTTC.

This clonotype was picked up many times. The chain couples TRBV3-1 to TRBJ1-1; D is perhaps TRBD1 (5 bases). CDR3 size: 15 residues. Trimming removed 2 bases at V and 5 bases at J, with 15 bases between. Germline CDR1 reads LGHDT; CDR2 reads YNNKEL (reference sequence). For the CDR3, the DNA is TGTGCCAGCAGCCAACCCCAGGGTGGGCAAACTGAAGCTTTCTTT. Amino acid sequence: CASSQPQGGQTEAFF.

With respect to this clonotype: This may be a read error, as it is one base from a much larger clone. As DNA, the CDR3 is TGTGCCAGCAGTTTATCTGGAAAAACCATATATTTT. Translated: CASSLSGKTIYF. This chain connects TRBV12-3 or TRBV12-4 to TRBJ1-3; D call uncertain. The CDR3 contains 12 residues.

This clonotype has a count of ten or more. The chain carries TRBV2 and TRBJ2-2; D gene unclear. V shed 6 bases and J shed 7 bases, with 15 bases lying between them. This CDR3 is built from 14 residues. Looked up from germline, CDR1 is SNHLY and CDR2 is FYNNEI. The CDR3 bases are TGTGCCAGCAGCGCGGACCCGCAATACGGGGAGCTGTTTTTT. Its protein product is CASSADPQYGELFF.

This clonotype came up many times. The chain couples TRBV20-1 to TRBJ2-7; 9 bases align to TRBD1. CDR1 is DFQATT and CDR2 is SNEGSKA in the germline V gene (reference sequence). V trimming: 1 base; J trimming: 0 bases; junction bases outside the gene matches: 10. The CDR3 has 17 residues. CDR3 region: CSARVPPGQGTSYEQYF. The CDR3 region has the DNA TGCAGTGCTAGAGTACCGCCGGGACAGGGTACCTCCTACGAGCAGTACTTC.

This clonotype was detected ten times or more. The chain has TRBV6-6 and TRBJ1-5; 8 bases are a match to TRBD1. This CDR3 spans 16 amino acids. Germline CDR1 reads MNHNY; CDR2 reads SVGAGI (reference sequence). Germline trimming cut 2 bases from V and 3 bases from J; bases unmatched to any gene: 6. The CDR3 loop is CASSYEQGETNQPQHF. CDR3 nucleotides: TGTGCCAGCAGTTACGAACAGGGGGAGACCAATCAGCCCCAGCATTTT.

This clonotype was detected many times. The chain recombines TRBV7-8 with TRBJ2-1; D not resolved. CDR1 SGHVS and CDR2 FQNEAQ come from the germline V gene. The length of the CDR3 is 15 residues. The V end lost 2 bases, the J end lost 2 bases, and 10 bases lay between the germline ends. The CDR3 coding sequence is TGTGCCAGCAGCTTACCTAGAGTCACCTACAATGAGCAGTTCTTC. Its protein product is CASSLPRVTYNEQFF.

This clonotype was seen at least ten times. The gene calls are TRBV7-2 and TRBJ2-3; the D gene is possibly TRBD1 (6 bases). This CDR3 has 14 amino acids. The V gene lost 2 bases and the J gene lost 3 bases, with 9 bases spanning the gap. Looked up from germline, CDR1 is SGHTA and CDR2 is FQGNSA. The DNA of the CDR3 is TGTGCCAGCAGCTTATCGGACAGTACAGATACGCAGTATTTT. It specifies CASSLSDSTDTQYF.

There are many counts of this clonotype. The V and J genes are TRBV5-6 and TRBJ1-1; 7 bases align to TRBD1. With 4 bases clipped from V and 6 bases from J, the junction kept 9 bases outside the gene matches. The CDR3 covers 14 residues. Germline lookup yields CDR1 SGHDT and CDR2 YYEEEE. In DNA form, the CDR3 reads TGTGCCAGCAGCAACAGGGGATCTTTCGCTGAAGCTTTCTTT. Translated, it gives CASSNRGSFAEAFF.

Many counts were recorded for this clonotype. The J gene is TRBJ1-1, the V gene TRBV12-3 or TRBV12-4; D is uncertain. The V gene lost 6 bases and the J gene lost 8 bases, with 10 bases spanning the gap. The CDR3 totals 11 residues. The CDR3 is CASSQHGEAFF. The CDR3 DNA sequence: TGTGCCAGCAGCCAACACGGGGAAGCTTTCTTT.

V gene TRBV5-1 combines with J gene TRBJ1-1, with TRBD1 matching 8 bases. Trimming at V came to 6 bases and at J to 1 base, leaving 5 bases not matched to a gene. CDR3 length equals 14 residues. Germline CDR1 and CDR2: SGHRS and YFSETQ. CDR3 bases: TGCGCCAGCATAGACAGGGGTTCGAACACTGAAGCTTTCTTT. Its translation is CASIDRGSNTEAFF.

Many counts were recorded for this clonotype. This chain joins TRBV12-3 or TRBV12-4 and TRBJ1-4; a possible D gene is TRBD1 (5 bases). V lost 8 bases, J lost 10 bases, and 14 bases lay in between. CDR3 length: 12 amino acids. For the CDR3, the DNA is TGTGCCAGCCGGCAGGGTGCGGGAAAACTGTTTTTT. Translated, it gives CASRQGAGKLFF.